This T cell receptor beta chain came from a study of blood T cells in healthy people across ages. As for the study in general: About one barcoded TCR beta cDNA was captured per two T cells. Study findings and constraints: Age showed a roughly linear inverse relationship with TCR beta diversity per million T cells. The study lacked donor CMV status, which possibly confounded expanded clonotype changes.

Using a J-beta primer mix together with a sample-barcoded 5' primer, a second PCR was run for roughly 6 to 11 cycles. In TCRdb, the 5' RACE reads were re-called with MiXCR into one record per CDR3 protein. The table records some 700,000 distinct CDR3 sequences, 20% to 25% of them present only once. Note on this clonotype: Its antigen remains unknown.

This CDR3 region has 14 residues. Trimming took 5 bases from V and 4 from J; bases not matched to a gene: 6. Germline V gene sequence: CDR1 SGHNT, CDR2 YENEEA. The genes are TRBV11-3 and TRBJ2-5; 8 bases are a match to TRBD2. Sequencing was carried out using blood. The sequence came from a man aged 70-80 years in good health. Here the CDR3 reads CASSAGLASETQYF. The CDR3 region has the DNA TGTGCCAGCAGCGCCGGACTAGCTTCAGAGACCCAGTACTTC.